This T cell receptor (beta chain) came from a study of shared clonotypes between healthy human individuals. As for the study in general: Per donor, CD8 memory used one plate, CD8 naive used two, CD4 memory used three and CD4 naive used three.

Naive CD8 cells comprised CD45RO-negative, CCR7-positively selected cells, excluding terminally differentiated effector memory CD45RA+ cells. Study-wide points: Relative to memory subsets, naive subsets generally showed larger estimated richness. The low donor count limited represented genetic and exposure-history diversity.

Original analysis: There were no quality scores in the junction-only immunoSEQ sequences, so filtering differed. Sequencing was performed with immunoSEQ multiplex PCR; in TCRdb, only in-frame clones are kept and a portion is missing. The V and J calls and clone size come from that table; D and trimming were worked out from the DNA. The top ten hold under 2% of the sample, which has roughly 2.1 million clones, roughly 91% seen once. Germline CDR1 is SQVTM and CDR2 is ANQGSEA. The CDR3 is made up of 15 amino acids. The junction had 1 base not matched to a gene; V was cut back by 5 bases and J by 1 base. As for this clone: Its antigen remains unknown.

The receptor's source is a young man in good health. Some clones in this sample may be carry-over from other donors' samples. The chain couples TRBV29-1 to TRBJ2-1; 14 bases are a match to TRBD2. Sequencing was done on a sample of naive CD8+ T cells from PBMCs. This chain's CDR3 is CSVRTSGGSYNEQFF. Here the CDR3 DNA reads TGCAGCGTTCGGACTAGCGGGGGGTCCTACAATGAGCAGTTCTTC.